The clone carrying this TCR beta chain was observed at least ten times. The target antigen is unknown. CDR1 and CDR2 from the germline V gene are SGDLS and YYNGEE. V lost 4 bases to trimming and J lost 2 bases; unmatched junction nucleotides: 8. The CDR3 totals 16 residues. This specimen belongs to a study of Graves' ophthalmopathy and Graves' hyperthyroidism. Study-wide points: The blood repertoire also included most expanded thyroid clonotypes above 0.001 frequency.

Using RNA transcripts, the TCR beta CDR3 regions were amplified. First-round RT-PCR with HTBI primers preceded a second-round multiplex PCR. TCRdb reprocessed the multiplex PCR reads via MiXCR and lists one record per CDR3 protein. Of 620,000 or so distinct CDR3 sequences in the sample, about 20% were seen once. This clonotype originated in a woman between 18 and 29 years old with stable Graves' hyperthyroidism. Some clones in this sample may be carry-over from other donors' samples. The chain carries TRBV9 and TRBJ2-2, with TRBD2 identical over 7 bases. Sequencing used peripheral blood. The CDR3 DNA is TGTGCCAGCAGCTCGCGGGACTACGTAAACACCGGGGAGCTGTTTTTT. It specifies CASSSRDYVNTGELFF.